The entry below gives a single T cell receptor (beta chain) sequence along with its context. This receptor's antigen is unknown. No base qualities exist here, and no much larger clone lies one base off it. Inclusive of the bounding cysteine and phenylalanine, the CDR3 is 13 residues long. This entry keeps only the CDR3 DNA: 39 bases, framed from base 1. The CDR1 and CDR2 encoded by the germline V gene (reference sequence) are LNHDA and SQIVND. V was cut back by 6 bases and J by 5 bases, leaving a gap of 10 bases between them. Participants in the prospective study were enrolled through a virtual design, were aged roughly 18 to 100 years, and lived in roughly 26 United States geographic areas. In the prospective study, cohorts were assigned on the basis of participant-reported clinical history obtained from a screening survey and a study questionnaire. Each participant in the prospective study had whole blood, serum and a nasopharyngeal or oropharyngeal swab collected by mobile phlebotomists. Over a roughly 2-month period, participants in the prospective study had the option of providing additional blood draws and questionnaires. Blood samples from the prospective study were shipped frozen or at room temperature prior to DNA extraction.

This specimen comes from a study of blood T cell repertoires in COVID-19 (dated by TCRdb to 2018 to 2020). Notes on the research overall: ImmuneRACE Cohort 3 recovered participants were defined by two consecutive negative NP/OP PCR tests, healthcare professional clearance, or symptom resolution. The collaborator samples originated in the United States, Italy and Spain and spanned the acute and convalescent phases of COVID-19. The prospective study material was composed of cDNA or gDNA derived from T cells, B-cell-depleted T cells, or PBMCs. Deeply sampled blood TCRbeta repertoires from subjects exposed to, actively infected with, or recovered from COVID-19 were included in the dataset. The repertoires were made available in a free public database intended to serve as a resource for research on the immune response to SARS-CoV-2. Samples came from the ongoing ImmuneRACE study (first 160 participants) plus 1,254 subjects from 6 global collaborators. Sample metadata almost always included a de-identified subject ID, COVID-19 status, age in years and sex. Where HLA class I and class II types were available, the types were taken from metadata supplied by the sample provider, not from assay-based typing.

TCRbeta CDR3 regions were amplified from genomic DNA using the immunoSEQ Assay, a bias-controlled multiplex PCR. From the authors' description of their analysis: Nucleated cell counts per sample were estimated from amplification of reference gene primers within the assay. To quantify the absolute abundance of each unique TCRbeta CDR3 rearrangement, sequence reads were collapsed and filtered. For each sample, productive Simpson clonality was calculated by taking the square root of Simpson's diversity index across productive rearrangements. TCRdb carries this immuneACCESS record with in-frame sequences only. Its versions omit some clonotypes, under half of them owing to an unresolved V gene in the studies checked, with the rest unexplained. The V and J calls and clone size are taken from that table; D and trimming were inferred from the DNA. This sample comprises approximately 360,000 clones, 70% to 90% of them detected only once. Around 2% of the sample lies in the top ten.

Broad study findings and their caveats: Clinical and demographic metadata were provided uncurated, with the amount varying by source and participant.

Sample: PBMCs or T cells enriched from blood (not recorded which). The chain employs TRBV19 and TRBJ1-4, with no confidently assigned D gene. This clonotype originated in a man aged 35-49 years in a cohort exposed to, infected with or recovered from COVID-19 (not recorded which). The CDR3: CASRIRVNEKLFF. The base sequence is TGTGCCAGTAGGATCCGGGTAAATGAAAAACTGTTTTTT.